What follows describes a single T cell receptor (beta chain). Its cognate antigen is unknown. These data originate in a study of response to subunit inactivated influenza vaccine. CDR1 and CDR2 (germline): SGHAT, FQNNGV. This CDR3 contains 19 residues. J gave up 2 bases and V 5 bases, and 15 bases lay outside the gene matches. TCRdb reanalysed the RT-PCR reads using MiXCR and keeps one entry per CDR3 protein. In the table there are under 550,000 distinct CDR3 sequences, about 7.6% of which are singletons. Overall study results and limits: The study's authors posited that every seasonal influenza vaccination enlists few new T cells.

This clonotype originated in a man between 50 and 75 years old who received an inactivated influenza vaccine. The specimen comprised PBMCs from blood, sampled 23 to 25 months after vaccination. The V and J genes are TRBV11-2 and TRBJ2-3; 11 positions agree with TRBD2. CDR3: CASSPPRLAGGGFTDTQYF. Here the CDR3 DNA reads TGTGCCAGCAGCCCCCCCCGGCTAGCGGGGGGCGGATTCACAGATACGCAGTATTTT.